The 8 T cell receptor beta chains reported below all come from one sample, sequenced in a study of vaccination and CD4 T cells after COVID-19. The treatment here: approximately 10-day PBMC culture with coronavirus spike peptide pools or control peptides (ViraFEST assay). Antigens of these TCRs are unknown. Oncomine TCR Beta short-read sequencing was applied to DNA from cultured CD4+ T cells. TCRdb ran MiXCR on the PCR reads and lists one entry per CDR3 protein. The table shows approximately 16,000 distinct CDR3 sequences, with about a third occurring only once. The source was CD4+ T cells from blood, cultured in vitro, collected before SARS-CoV-2 vaccination. Every receptor here comes from a human donor who received a COVID-19 vaccine.

This clonotype showed up just a few times. The chain combines TRBV4-1 with TRBJ2-4, with TRBD2 identical over 7 bases. The CDR3 runs 16 residues. Trimming at V came to 1 base and at J to 1 base, leaving 4 bases not matched to a gene. CDR1 is MGHRA and CDR2 is YSYEKL in the germline V gene. Here the CDR3 DNA reads TGCGCCAGCAGCCAAGGCGGGGGAAGGGCCAAAAACATTCAGTACTTC. Translated: CASSQGGGRAKNIQYF.

This clonotype turned up a few times. V gene TRBV19 combines with J gene TRBJ1-2, with D maybe TRBD1 (5 bases). Trimming left V 6 bases short and J 4 bases short, with 15 bases between. The CDR3 has 14 residues. Germline V lookup: CDR1 LNHDA, CDR2 SQIVND (reference sequence). CDR3 sequence (DNA): TGTGCCAGTAGAAGTCCGGGGGAAGGCTATGGCTACACCTTC. Its translation is CASRSPGEGYGYTF.

This clonotype showed up just a few times. This sequence joins TRBV6-1 and TRBJ2-2; TRBD2 is a possible D gene (6 bases). The V end lost 8 bases, the J end lost 3 bases, and 25 bases lay between the germline ends. Germline V gene data show CDR1 as MNHNS and CDR2 as SASEGT. The CDR3 extends over 18 amino acids. For the CDR3, the DNA is TGTGCCAGCCTAAGGAGGGGCGCGTTTTCTCCCGACACCGGGGAGCTGTTTTTT. Its protein product is CASLRRGAFSPDTGELFF.

In this sample, this clonotype turned up a few times. The CDR3 loop is CAATMDRLSYEQYF. CDR3 nucleotides: TGTGCCGCCACGATGGACAGACTTTCCTACGAGCAGTACTTC. V is TRBV6-1 and J is TRBJ2-7, with D tentatively TRBD1 (6 bases). Trimming pared 11 bases from V and 1 base from J, leaving 18 bases between. Germline V gives CDR1 MNHNS, CDR2 SASEGT. This CDR3 region has 14 residues.

The V and J genes are TRBV24-1 and TRBJ1-5, with 7 nucleotides matching TRBD1. This CDR3 has 15 residues. Per germline, CDR1 KGHDR and CDR2 SFDVKD. The V gene end was trimmed by 4 bases and the J gene end by 4 bases; junction bases not matched to a gene: 6. The CDR3 DNA is TGTGCCACCAGTGACCCGGGACAGCTTAATCAGCCCCAGCATTTT. Its translation: CATSDPGQLNQPQHF.

This clonotype showed up just a few times. The chain has TRBV6-5 and TRBJ1-1; 7 positions match TRBD1. With V trimmed by 4 bases and J by 5 bases, 10 bases remained unmatched. CDR1 is MNHEY, CDR2 SVGAGI, per germline. The CDR3 runs 15 residues. CDR3 loop: CASSFDYRGSTEAFF. The CDR3 coding sequence is TGTGCCAGCAGTTTCGACTACAGGGGATCGACTGAAGCTTTCTTT.

This clonotype was seen a few times. This sequence joins TRBV7-9 and TRBJ1-1; D ambiguous. Trimming shortened V by 3 bases and J by 10 bases, and 9 bases separated the two germline ends. The CDR3 runs to 11 residues. Germline CDR1 reads SEHNR; CDR2 reads FQNEAQ (reference sequence). The CDR3 here is CASSFSHTAFF. The CDR3 DNA is TGTGCCAGCAGCTTTTCCCATACAGCTTTCTTT. Using reference TRBV7-9 and TRBJ1-1 for the parts outside the CDR3, the full variable domain is DTGVSQNPRHKITKRGQNVTFRCDPISEHNRLYWYRQTLGQGPEFLTYFQNEAQLEKSRLLSDRFSAERPKGSFSTLEIQRTEQGDSAMYLCASSFSHTAFFGQGTRLTVV.

This clonotype was picked up a small number of times. This rearrangement joins TRBV6-1 to TRBJ2-3; TRBD2 matches at 12 bases. This CDR3 is 19 amino acids long. Germline loops: CDR1 MNHNS, CDR2 SASEGT. V dropped 6 bases and J dropped 0; count of bases not matched to a gene: 13. The CDR3 reads CASSEGTSGGIRSTDTQYF. The DNA of the CDR3 is TGTGCCAGCAGCGAGGGTACTAGCGGGGGGATTAGAAGCACAGATACGCAGTATTTT.